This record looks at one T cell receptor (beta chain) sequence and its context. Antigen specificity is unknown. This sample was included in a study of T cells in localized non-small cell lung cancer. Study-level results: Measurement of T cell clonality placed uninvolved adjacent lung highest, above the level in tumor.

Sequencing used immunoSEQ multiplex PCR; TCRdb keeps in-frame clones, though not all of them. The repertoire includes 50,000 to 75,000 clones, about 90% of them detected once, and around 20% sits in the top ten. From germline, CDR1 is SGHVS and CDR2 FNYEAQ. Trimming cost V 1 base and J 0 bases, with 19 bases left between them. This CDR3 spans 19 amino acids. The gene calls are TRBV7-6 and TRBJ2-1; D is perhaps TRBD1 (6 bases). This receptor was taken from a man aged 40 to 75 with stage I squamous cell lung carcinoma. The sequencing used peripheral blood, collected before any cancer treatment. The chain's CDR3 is CASSLDRTDLSLSYNEQFF. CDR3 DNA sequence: TGTGCCAGCAGCTTAGATCGGACAGACCTATCCCTCTCCTACAATGAGCAGTTCTTC.